These T cell receptor beta chains were read from a single sample in a study of breast tumors, draining lymph nodes, adjacent tissues. TCRdb called the multiplex PCR reads again in MiXCR, with one record for every CDR3 protein. The data contain 150,000 to 200,000 distinct CDR3 sequences, around a third of them seen just once; the ten biggest clones take up approximately 4.3%. Sequences were obtained from axillary lymph node tissue. The source is a female donor with breast cancer. Some clones in this sample may be carry-over from other donors' samples. Both conserved end residues are part of each CDR3. The order of the fields is clone size, D gene, V gene, J gene, CDR3 DNA, CDR3 protein. The D gene is left open where the match is weak. Clone sizes are given selectively: once, few, many, or a class where the clone is expanded.

clone_size: -; d_call: TRBD2; v_call: TRBV3-1; j_call: TRBJ2-3; cdr3_nt: TGTGCCAGCGGAACGGGGGGAGATACGCAGTATTTT; cdr3_aa: CASGTGGDTQYF
clone_size: many; d_call: -; v_call: TRBV11-3; j_call: TRBJ2-7; cdr3_nt: TGTGCCAGCAGTGCCGACAGTCTATTCTCCTACGAGCAGTACTTC; cdr3_aa: CASSADSLFSYEQYF
clone_size: -; d_call: -; v_call: TRBV7-3; j_call: TRBJ2-7; cdr3_nt: TGTGCCAGCAGCTTATATGCGGGGGCGGGAGTGGCCTACGAGCAGTACTTC; cdr3_aa: CASSLYAGAGVAYEQYF
clone_size: -; d_call: -; v_call: TRBV5-1; j_call: TRBJ1-2; cdr3_nt: TGCGCCAGCAGCTTGTCCACATTGGGGGTGGCCGCGGGCTACACCTTC; cdr3_aa: CASSLSTLGVAAGYTF
clone_size: many; d_call: -; v_call: TRBV18; j_call: TRBJ1-2; cdr3_nt: TGTGCCAGCTCACCACAACAGGGAGAGGGCTACACCTTC; cdr3_aa: CASSPQQGEGYTF
clone_size: -; d_call: TRBD1; v_call: TRBV29-1; j_call: TRBJ2-1; cdr3_nt: TGCAGCGTTCCCTCCGGAACCTATACAGGGGGCTCGCGCAATGAGCAGTTCTTC; cdr3_aa: CSVPSGTYTGGSRNEQFF
clone_size: -; d_call: TRBD1; v_call: TRBV5-4; j_call: TRBJ2-3; cdr3_nt: TGTGCCAGCAGCCCAACGACAGGGGGCGGCACAGATACGCAGTATTTT; cdr3_aa: CASSPTTGGGTDTQYF
clone_size: many; d_call: -; v_call: TRBV12-3/TRBV12-4; j_call: TRBJ1-3; cdr3_nt: TGTGCCAGCAGACGGGGACGGAGAAACCTTAATGGAAACACCATATATTTT; cdr3_aa: CASRRGRRNLNGNTIYF
clone_size: -; d_call: -; v_call: TRBV28; j_call: TRBJ2-7; cdr3_nt: TGTGCCAGCAGTTTGGTCAGGCACAGCTCCTACGAGCAGTACTTC; cdr3_aa: CASSLVRHSSYEQYF
clone_size: -; d_call: -; v_call: TRBV11-3; j_call: TRBJ1-6; cdr3_nt: TGTGCCAGCAGCTTACAGGGCGGGAGAGGTAATTCACCCCTCCACTTT; cdr3_aa: CASSLQGGRGNSPLHF
clone_size: -; d_call: -; v_call: TRBV12-3/TRBV12-4; j_call: TRBJ2-2; cdr3_nt: TGTGCCAGCAGTGAGACAACCGGGGAGCTGTTTTTT; cdr3_aa: CASSETTGELFF
clone_size: many; d_call: TRBD1; v_call: TRBV7-9; j_call: TRBJ2-3; cdr3_nt: TGTGCCAGCAGCGCGGGACAGGGACACACAGATACGCAGTATTTT; cdr3_aa: CASSAGQGHTDTQYF
clone_size: -; d_call: -; v_call: TRBV4-1; j_call: TRBJ2-7; cdr3_nt: TGCGCCAGCAGCCAAGTACGGAGCTCCTACGAGCAGTACTTC; cdr3_aa: CASSQVRSSYEQYF
clone_size: many; d_call: TRBD2; v_call: TRBV20-1; j_call: TRBJ2-5; cdr3_nt: TGCAGTGCTACTAGCGGGGGGGCCTCCGAGACCCAGTACTTC; cdr3_aa: CSATSGGASETQYF
clone_size: many; d_call: TRBD1; v_call: TRBV13; j_call: TRBJ2-2; cdr3_nt: TGTGCCAGCAGCTTAGCCGTCCCGGGACAGGTGGGGCAGCTGTTTTTT; cdr3_aa: CASSLAVPGQVGQLFF
clone_size: few; d_call: TRBD2; v_call: TRBV14; j_call: TRBJ2-1; cdr3_nt: TGTGCCAGCAGGCCGGGGGGAGGCTCCTACAATGAGCAGTTCTTC; cdr3_aa: CASRPGGGSYNEQFF
clone_size: -; d_call: -; v_call: TRBV19; j_call: TRBJ1-4; cdr3_nt: TGTGCCAGTAGTAGGGTGGGGGCTGTTAATGAAAAACTGTTTTTT; cdr3_aa: CASSRVGAVNEKLFF
clone_size: many; d_call: -; v_call: TRBV13; j_call: TRBJ2-7; cdr3_nt: TGTGCCAGCAGCTCCCGGAAGGGCGAGCAGTACTTC; cdr3_aa: CASSSRKGEQYF
clone_size: -; d_call: -; v_call: TRBV4-2; j_call: TRBJ1-6; cdr3_nt: TGTGCCAGCAGCAGGGGCCGGTGTTCACCCCTCCACTTT; cdr3_aa: CASSRGRCSPLHF
clone_size: -; d_call: -; v_call: TRBV9; j_call: TRBJ1-6; cdr3_nt: TGTGCCAGCAGCGGCCCGGGTAGTGGCAATTCACCCCTCCACTTT; cdr3_aa: CASSGPGSGNSPLHF
clone_size: many; d_call: -; v_call: TRBV5-8; j_call: TRBJ1-3; cdr3_nt: TGTGCCAGCAGCTCCGCAACCTTCAACACCATATATTTT; cdr3_aa: CASSSATFNTIYF
clone_size: many; d_call: -; v_call: TRBV7-9; j_call: TRBJ1-1; cdr3_nt: TGTGCCAGCAGCTTATACACTGAAGCTTTCTTT; cdr3_aa: CASSLYTEAFF
clone_size: few; d_call: -; v_call: TRBV11-2; j_call: TRBJ1-1; cdr3_nt: TGTGCCAGCAGCTTAAGCAGGGCCAGCACTGAAGCTTTCTTT; cdr3_aa: CASSLSRASTEAFF
clone_size: -; d_call: -; v_call: TRBV6-6; j_call: TRBJ1-5; cdr3_nt: TGTGCCAGCAGTTACTCGATTCAGCAGCCCCAGCATTTT; cdr3_aa: CASSYSIQQPQHF
clone_size: many; d_call: TRBD1; v_call: TRBV5-1; j_call: TRBJ2-5; cdr3_nt: TGCGCCAGCAGCTTCGATGAAGGGGGCAGGGAGACCCAGTACTTC; cdr3_aa: CASSFDEGGRETQYF
clone_size: medium-sized; d_call: -; v_call: TRBV11-2; j_call: TRBJ2-1; cdr3_nt: TGTGCCACCTCCCACGAAATTGCAGGGGAGCAGTTCTTC; cdr3_aa: CATSHEIAGEQFF
clone_size: many; d_call: TRBD2; v_call: TRBV2; j_call: TRBJ2-5; cdr3_nt: TGTGCCACTAAGACGACTAGCGGGCAAGAGACCCAGTACTTC; cdr3_aa: CATKTTSGQETQYF
clone_size: many; d_call: TRBD2; v_call: TRBV20-1; j_call: TRBJ2-7; cdr3_nt: TGCAGTGCTAGACTAGCGGGTCTCTACGAGCAGTACTTC; cdr3_aa: CSARLAGLYEQYF
clone_size: many; d_call: -; v_call: TRBV19; j_call: TRBJ2-1; cdr3_nt: TGTGCCAGTAGTTTCCTGTTCACCCTTGGTACTGAGCAGTTCTTC; cdr3_aa: CASSFLFTLGTEQFF
clone_size: many; d_call: -; v_call: TRBV20-1; j_call: TRBJ2-7; cdr3_nt: TGCAGTGCTTCCTTGGCGGGGTACGAGCAGTACTTC; cdr3_aa: CSASLAGYEQYF
clone_size: many; d_call: TRBD2; v_call: TRBV20-1; j_call: TRBJ2-1; cdr3_nt: TGCAGTGCCACGCGGGAGCGGGAGGGCCTCTACAATGAGCAGTTCTTC; cdr3_aa: CSATREREGLYNEQFF
clone_size: few; d_call: -; v_call: TRBV27; j_call: TRBJ2-7; cdr3_nt: TGTGCCAGCAGTACCCTAGGGACCTACGAGCAGTACTTC; cdr3_aa: CASSTLGTYEQYF
clone_size: -; d_call: -; v_call: TRBV7-2; j_call: TRBJ1-1; cdr3_nt: TGTGCCAGCAGCCCTCGGACAGTAGGGCTGAACACTGAAGCTTTCTTT; cdr3_aa: CASSPRTVGLNTEAFF
clone_size: -; d_call: TRBD2; v_call: TRBV6-2/TRBV6-3; j_call: TRBJ2-7; cdr3_nt: TGTGCCAGCAGTTACGGGCTAGCGGGGTCCTACGAGCAGTACTTC; cdr3_aa: CASSYGLAGSYEQYF
clone_size: few; d_call: -; v_call: TRBV27; j_call: TRBJ2-7; cdr3_nt: TGTGCCAGCAGTTTACTAACAGGGTTCCACGAGCAGTACTTC; cdr3_aa: CASSLLTGFHEQYF
clone_size: many; d_call: TRBD1; v_call: TRBV5-6; j_call: TRBJ1-5; cdr3_nt: TGTGCCAGCAGTGGACAGGCCCTATATAGCAATCAGCCCCAGCATTTT; cdr3_aa: CASSGQALYSNQPQHF
clone_size: many; d_call: -; v_call: TRBV5-6; j_call: TRBJ2-7; cdr3_nt: TGTGCCAGCAGCTTGTATGCAGTCTCCTACGAGCAGTACTTC; cdr3_aa: CASSLYAVSYEQYF
clone_size: many; d_call: TRBD1; v_call: TRBV11-2; j_call: TRBJ2-7; cdr3_nt: TGTGCCAGCAGCTTATGGGACAGATCCTACGAGCAGTACTTC; cdr3_aa: CASSLWDRSYEQYF
clone_size: -; d_call: -; v_call: TRBV13; j_call: TRBJ1-2; cdr3_nt: TGTGCCAGCAGCCACCGGGGGGGTGGCTACACCTTC; cdr3_aa: CASSHRGGGYTF
clone_size: -; d_call: -; v_call: TRBV10-2; j_call: TRBJ2-7; cdr3_nt: TGCGCCAGCAGAACGACTAGTGCCTACGAGCAGTACTTC; cdr3_aa: CASRTTSAYEQYF
clone_size: -; d_call: -; v_call: TRBV11-3; j_call: TRBJ1-2; cdr3_nt: TGTGCCAGCAGCTTAGGGGGATCTGGAAACACCTTC; cdr3_aa: CASSLGGSGNTF
clone_size: many; d_call: -; v_call: TRBV7-8; j_call: TRBJ2-3; cdr3_nt: TGTGCCAGCAGTCCCGGGACTTGGGGTACAGATACGCAGTATTTT; cdr3_aa: CASSPGTWGTDTQYF
clone_size: -; d_call: -; v_call: TRBV5-1; j_call: TRBJ1-6; cdr3_nt: TGTACCAGCAGCGTAGAGGGTTCGCGGTCCCCCCTCCACTTT; cdr3_aa: CTSSVEGSRSPLHF
clone_size: many; d_call: TRBD1; v_call: TRBV20-1; j_call: TRBJ1-6; cdr3_nt: TGCAGTGCTAGCATAGGGGGCAAGAATTCACCCCTCCACTTT; cdr3_aa: CSASIGGKNSPLHF
clone_size: many; d_call: TRBD2; v_call: TRBV10-3; j_call: TRBJ2-1; cdr3_nt: TGTGCCATCAGTGAGGGGGGATTAGCGGGAGGCTCCTACAATGAGCAGTTCTTC; cdr3_aa: CAISEGGLAGGSYNEQFF
clone_size: -; d_call: TRBD2; v_call: TRBV5-6; j_call: TRBJ2-4; cdr3_nt: TGTGCCAGCAGCTTGGAACTAGCGGGGGGCGCCAAAAACATTCAGTACTTC; cdr3_aa: CASSLELAGGAKNIQYF
clone_size: few; d_call: -; v_call: TRBV12-3/TRBV12-4; j_call: TRBJ2-1; cdr3_nt: TGTGCCAGCAGTTTTCAGCGGGTTCTCTCCCACAATGAGCAGTTCTTC; cdr3_aa: CASSFQRVLSHNEQFF
clone_size: many; d_call: -; v_call: TRBV5-1; j_call: TRBJ2-3; cdr3_nt: TGCGCCAGCGATGCGGGGGCCGCGACAGATACGCAGTATTTT; cdr3_aa: CASDAGAATDTQYF
clone_size: -; d_call: TRBD2; v_call: TRBV5-1; j_call: TRBJ2-5; cdr3_nt: TGCGCCAGCAGCTTGGCCACTAGCGGGGGGAAAGAGACCCAGTACTTC; cdr3_aa: CASSLATSGGKETQYF
clone_size: many; d_call: TRBD1; v_call: TRBV10-3; j_call: TRBJ1-5; cdr3_nt: TGTGCCATCACCCAGGGACAGGGTCTACCCTATAGCAATCAGCCCCAGCATTTT; cdr3_aa: CAITQGQGLPYSNQPQHF
clone_size: many; d_call: -; v_call: TRBV5-6; j_call: TRBJ2-7; cdr3_nt: TGTGCCAGCAGCTTGGCCGGTTTGGGGAGGGAGCAGTACTTC; cdr3_aa: CASSLAGLGREQYF
clone_size: many; d_call: TRBD1; v_call: TRBV14; j_call: TRBJ2-7; cdr3_nt: TGTGCCAGCAGCCAGACGACCGGGACAGCTCCTACCTACGAGCAGTACTTC; cdr3_aa: CASSQTTGTAPTYEQYF
clone_size: -; d_call: TRBD1; v_call: TRBV19; j_call: TRBJ2-7; cdr3_nt: TGTGCCAGTAGCGGGACAGGGGACTACGAGCAGTACTTC; cdr3_aa: CASSGTGDYEQYF